This T cell receptor beta chain was captured by sequencing in a study of T cells after yellow fever vaccination. The CDR3 spans 15 residues. Trimming stripped 3 bases from V and 6 bases from J, with 12 bases between. Only a few counts were recorded for this clonotype. Using its own MiXCR run on the 5' RACE reads, TCRdb lists one record per CDR3 protein. The table lists roughly 340,000 distinct CDR3 sequences, roughly 4.3% of them singletons. V gene TRBV12-3 or TRBV12-4 combines with J gene TRBJ1-6; unclear D gene. This receptor was taken from a man aged 18 to 35 who received the YFV17D yellow fever vaccine. The sample in question was PBMCs, obtained 5 days after the yellow fever booster vaccination. The CDR3 bases are TGTGCCAGCAGTTTCGTGGTGGGAGGTAATTCACCCCTCCACTTT. Its translation: CASSFVVGGNSPLHF.